The 2 T cell receptor beta chains given below trace back to one sample, sequenced in a study of T cells in women clearing cervical HPV infection. The protocol was immunoSEQ multiplex PCR, while the TCRdb copy is restricted to in-frame clones and leaves out a portion. This sample's table reports about 20,000 clones. The material sequenced was blood buffy coat. Every receptor here comes from a woman between 18 and 70 years old with a cervical HPV16 infection that either progressed to CIN3+ or cleared (not recorded which).

Concerning this clone: The read ends 3 residues shy of where the CDR3 ends; the end is completed using the germline J gene. The chain links TRBV7-3 to TRBJ2-1, with TRBD2 matching 9 bases. Looked up from germline, CDR1 is SGHTA and CDR2 is FQGTGA. V was pared by 5 bases and J by 5 bases, with 4 bases of the junction left unmatched. This CDR3 contains 14 residues. The covered CDR3 bases are TGTGCCAGCAGCCGTAGACTAGCGGACAATGAG. This gives the protein CASSRRLADNE. The whole CDR3 protein reads CASSRRLADNEQFF.

Comments on this clone: The read is 3 residues too short to cover the CDR3 end, so that end is filled in from the germline J gene. The J gene is TRBJ1-4, the V gene TRBV20-1; a possible D gene is TRBD1 (5 bases). Germline CDR1 and CDR2: DFQATT and SNEGSKA (reference sequence). Trimming stripped 3 bases from V and 7 bases from J, with 18 bases between. CDR3 length: 15 residues. The CDR3 DNA, read in part, is TGCAGTGCTAGGGACCGAGTGGGGGGAAGTGAAAAA. It codes for CSARDRVGGSEK. The entire CDR3 protein is CSARDRVGGSEKLFF.